This TCR beta chain was profiled in a study of post-analysis software for immune sequencing data. Study-level results: Same-batch preparations were strongly co-clustered by F measure. A few TRBV segments (TRBV5-6, TRBV5-1 and TRBV20-1 among them) occurred more frequently in patients than in controls. Normalized Chao1 diversity was significantly reduced in patients versus controls.

Each TCR beta cDNA library carried unique molecular identifiers. T cells, roughly 0.85 to 10 million of them, yielded roughly 550,000 cDNA molecules. MiXCR was run by TCRdb on the PCR reads, yielding one entry per CDR3 protein. The repertoire holds some 690,000 distinct CDR3 sequences, 25% to 30% seen once, with roughly 0.54% in the top ten. CDR1 is SNHLY, CDR2 FYNNEI, per germline. This CDR3 has 14 residues. The ends were cut back, 6 bases at V and 4 bases at J, with 15 bases in the middle. This clonotype was detected only a few times. Its antigen is unidentified. The sequencing sample was made of blood. The rearrangement joins TRBV2 to TRBJ1-2; D is uncertain. This receptor was taken from a girl between 5 and 17 years old with multiple sclerosis. CDR3 nucleotides: TGTGCCAGCAGGGAGGGCAGCGTAATCTATGGCTACACCTTC. Translated: CASREGSVIYGYTF.